Below are 15 T cell receptor beta chains sequenced from a single sample in a study of T cells in Graves' hyperthyroidism and ophthalmopathy. TCR beta CDR3 region amplification was performed from RNA transcripts. During a first-round RT-PCR of the TCR CDR3, the HTBI primer set was used. One entry per CDR3 protein, called by TCRdb with MiXCR from the multiplex PCR reads. The sample contains 550,000 to 650,000 distinct CDR3 sequences, approximately 15% of which appear only once. Sample: blood. The receptor set was obtained from a woman between 35 and 50 years old with Graves' hyperthyroidism.

This clonotype has more than one count but fewer than ten. V is TRBV20-1 and J is TRBJ1-2, with D tentatively TRBD1 (6 bases). Germline loops: CDR1 DFQATT, CDR2 SNEGSKA (reference sequence). V was clipped by 0 bases and J by 5 bases, with 16 bases between them. The CDR3 spans 15 residues. In DNA form, the CDR3 reads TGCAGTGCTAGAGATTCCTGGACAGAGAGATATGGCTACACCTTC. Translated: CSARDSWTERYGYTF.

This clonotype was counted many times. This chain connects TRBV2 to TRBJ2-1, with 12 positions matching TRBD2. V shed 4 bases and J 7 bases; nucleotides not matched to a gene: 5. CDR1 and CDR2 from the germline V gene are SNHLY and FYNNEI. CDR3 length: 15 residues. The CDR3 sequence is CASSGRLAGDNEQFF. In DNA, the CDR3 is TGTGCCAGCAGTGGACGACTAGCGGGAGATAATGAGCAGTTCTTC. Variable domain in full (rest from reference TRBV2 and TRBJ2-1): EPEVTQTPSHQVTQMGQEVILRCVPISNHLYFYWYRQILGQKVEFLVSFYNNEISEKSEIFDDQFSVERPDGSNFTLKIRSTKLEDSAMYFCASSGRLAGDNEQFFGPGTRLTVL.

At least ten counts were recorded for this clonotype. This chain connects TRBV2 to TRBJ2-7; TRBD2 aligns across 7 bases. The V segment lost 8 bases and the J segment 2 bases; nucleotides outside the gene matches: 9. This CDR3 contains 14 residues. CDR1 and CDR2 (germline): SNHLY, FYNNEI. As DNA, the CDR3 is TGTGCCAGCGGGGGGGACCTAGGTCCCTACGAGCAGTACTTC. Protein: CASGGDLGPYEQYF.

V gene TRBV3-1 combines with J gene TRBJ2-1; the match to TRBD2 covers 10 bases. CDR3 length: 17 residues. The germline gives CDR1 LGHDT, CDR2 YNNKEL (reference sequence). The V gene end was trimmed by 3 bases and the J gene end by 5 bases; junction bases not matched to a gene: 10. For the CDR3, the DNA is TGTGCCAGCAGCCAGGAATTGCTAGCGGGAGTAAACAATGAGCAGTTCTTC. It encodes CASSQELLAGVNNEQFF.

Many counts were recorded for this clonotype. This chain links TRBV2 with TRBJ1-5, with D tentatively TRBD1 (5 bases). Trimming shortened V by 3 bases and J by 4 bases, and 13 bases separated the two germline ends. Looked up from germline, CDR1 is SNHLY and CDR2 is FYNNEI. The CDR3 is 15 residues long. CDR3 protein: CASSDDSQMNQPQHF. CDR3 in DNA: TGTGCCAGCAGTGACGACAGTCAAATGAATCAGCCCCAGCATTTT.

This clonotype showed up just a few times. The chain links TRBV29-1 to TRBJ1-1; perhaps TRBD1 as D (5 bases). The V gene lost 4 bases and the J gene lost 6 bases, with 15 bases spanning the gap. CDR1 and CDR2 from the germline V gene are SQVTM and ANQGSEA. The CDR3 runs 13 residues. The CDR3 region is CSVVSGGWSEAFF. The CDR3, as DNA: TGCAGCGTTGTATCCGGGGGATGGTCTGAAGCTTTCTTT.

The sample holds many counts of this clonotype. V gene TRBV12-3 or TRBV12-4 combines with J gene TRBJ2-2; TRBD2 matches at 7 bases. J was trimmed by 5 bases and V by 5 bases; bases with no gene match: 17. The CDR3 sequence is 18 residues long. CDR3 in DNA: TGTGCCAGCAGTCCCAACCCCGGGGGGAAAGCGTATACCGGGGAGCTGTTTTTT. Its protein product is CASSPNPGGKAYTGELFF.

There are many counts of this clonotype. The V call is TRBV12-3 or TRBV12-4, the J call TRBJ2-1, with 10 bases that match TRBD2. The CDR3 spans 14 residues. The V segment lost 4 bases and the J segment 7 bases; nucleotides outside the gene matches: 4. CDR3 DNA sequence: TGTGCCAGCAGTTCCAGCGGGAGGGGGAATGAGCAGTTCTTC. As protein: CASSSSGRGNEQFF.

This clonotype occurred a few times. V gene TRBV28 combines with J gene TRBJ2-7; weak D call: TRBD1 (5 bases). The CDR3 is made up of 14 amino acids. The germline CDR1 and CDR2 sequences are MDHEN and SYDVKM. The V gene lost 3 bases and the J gene lost 2 bases, with 11 bases spanning the gap. CDR3 amino acids: CASSLSAGTYEQYF. The CDR3 DNA sequence: TGTGCCAGCAGTTTGTCGGCAGGGACCTACGAGCAGTACTTC.

The chain employs TRBV19 and TRBJ2-3, with D hard to call. Germline values: CDR1 LNHDA, CDR2 SQIVND (reference sequence). The germline V and J ends were trimmed by 5 bases and 4 bases, with 10 bases remaining between them. CDR3 length: 13 amino acids. This CDR3 is CASSYRAPDTQYF. The CDR3 DNA reads TGTGCCAGTAGTTATCGGGCCCCAGATACGCAGTATTTT.

This clonotype was found many times. The gene calls are TRBV28 and TRBJ1-5; 7 bases fit TRBD1. Germline assignment: CDR1 MDHEN and CDR2 SYDVKM. The CDR3 consists of 15 residues. V lost 7 bases and J lost 3; bases outside the gene matches: 9. CDR3 sequence: CASTVGGQDNQPQHF. CDR3 DNA: TGTGCCAGCACCGTAGGTGGACAGGACAATCAGCCCCAGCATTTT.

The rearrangement joins TRBV6-1 to TRBJ1-2; tentatively, D is TRBD1 (5 bases). Germline lookup yields CDR1 MNHNS and CDR2 SASEGT. V was cut by 6 bases and J by 8 bases, with 19 bases left in between. The CDR3 spans 14 residues. CDR3 sequence reads: CASSREQELRGYTF. The CDR3 bases are TGTGCCAGCAGCCGGGAACAGGAGTTGAGGGGCTACACCTTC.

Many counts were recorded for this clonotype. V gene TRBV12-3 or TRBV12-4 combines with J gene TRBJ2-5; TRBD2 is a possible D gene (6 bases). V was cut by 1 base and J by 1 base, with 7 bases left in between. This CDR3 region has 14 residues. CDR3 sequence (DNA): TGTGCCAGCAGTTTAGGGGGGGTCCAAGAGACCCAGTACTTC. Translated: CASSLGGVQETQYF.

The chain carries TRBV19 and TRBJ1-5; possible D gene TRBD1, 5 bases. This CDR3 region has 15 residues. From germline, CDR1 is LNHDA and CDR2 SQIVND (reference sequence). Trimming shortened V by 5 bases and J by 3 bases, and 14 bases separated the two germline ends. The CDR3 coding sequence is TGTGCCAGTAGTCTCGGGACGCAGGTCAATCAGCCCCAGCATTTT. Translating it yields CASSLGTQVNQPQHF.

Points on this clonotype: A much larger clone sits a single nucleotide away, making a read error possible. No conserved phenylalanine or tryptophan is present at the end of the CDR3, so a read error is the likely explanation. The chain links TRBV3-1 to TRBJ2-1; the D gene could be TRBD1 or TRBD2 (5 bases each). Germline V gene lookup returns CDR1 LGHDT and CDR2 YNNKEL (reference sequence). The CDR3 is 18 amino acids. V was clipped by 0 bases and J by 4 bases, with 19 bases between them. CDR3 amino acids: CASSQESGRGAFYNEQFL. The CDR3 nucleotides read TGTGCCAGCAGCCAAGAGAGCGGAAGAGGGGCTTTTTACAATGAGCAGTTCTTA.